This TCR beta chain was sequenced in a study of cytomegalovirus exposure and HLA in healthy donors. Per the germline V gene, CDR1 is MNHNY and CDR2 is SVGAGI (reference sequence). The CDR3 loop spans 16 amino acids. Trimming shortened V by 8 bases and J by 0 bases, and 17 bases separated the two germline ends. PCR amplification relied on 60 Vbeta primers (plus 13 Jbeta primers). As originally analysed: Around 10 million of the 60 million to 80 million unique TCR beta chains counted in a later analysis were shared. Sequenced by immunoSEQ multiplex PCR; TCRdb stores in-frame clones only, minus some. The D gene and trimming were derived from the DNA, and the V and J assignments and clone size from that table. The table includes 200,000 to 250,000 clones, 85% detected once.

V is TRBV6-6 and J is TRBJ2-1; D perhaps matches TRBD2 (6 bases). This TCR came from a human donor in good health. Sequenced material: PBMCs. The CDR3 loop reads CASVSGGLSSYNEQFF. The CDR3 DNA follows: TGTGCCAGCGTTAGCGGAGGCCTAAGCTCCTACAATGAGCAGTTCTTC.